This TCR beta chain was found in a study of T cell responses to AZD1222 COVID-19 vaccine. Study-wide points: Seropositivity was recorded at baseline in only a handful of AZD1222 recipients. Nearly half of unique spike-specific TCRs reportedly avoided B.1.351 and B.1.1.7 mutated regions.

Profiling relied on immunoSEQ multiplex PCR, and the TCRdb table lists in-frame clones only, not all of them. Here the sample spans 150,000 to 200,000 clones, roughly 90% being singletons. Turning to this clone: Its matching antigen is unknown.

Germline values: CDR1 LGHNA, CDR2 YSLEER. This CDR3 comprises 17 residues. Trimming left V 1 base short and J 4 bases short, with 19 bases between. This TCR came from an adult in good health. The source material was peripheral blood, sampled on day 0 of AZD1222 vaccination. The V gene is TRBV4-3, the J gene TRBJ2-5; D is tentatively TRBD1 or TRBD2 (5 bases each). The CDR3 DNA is TGCGCCAGCAGCCAAGGGGACCGGCCCCTAGCTTCAGAGACCCAGTACTTC. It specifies CASSQGDRPLASETQYF.